A selection of T cell receptor beta chains follows, all from one sample in a study of T cells in Graves' hyperthyroidism and ophthalmopathy. TCRdb re-derived calls from the multiplex PCR reads in MiXCR, one entry per CDR3 protein. The sample contains a few hundred thousand distinct CDR3 sequences, approximately 21% of which appear only once. The specimen was blood. Receptors were obtained from a man aged 25 to 40 with Graves' ophthalmopathy. Both conserved end residues are part of each CDR3. D genes are given only for firm matches. Expanded clones get a size class; other rows say once, few or many, or leave the size out.

CDR3 protein	CDR3 DNA	clone size	J gene	V gene	D gene
CSARDFRGHGNTIYF	TGCAGTGCTAGAGATTTCCGGGGGCATGGAAACACCATATATTTT	few	TRBJ1-3	TRBV20-1	.
CASSLGAPNTGELFF	TGTGCCAGCAGCTTAGGGGCGCCGAACACCGGGGAGCTGTTTTTT	.	TRBJ2-2	TRBV7-9	.
CASSPREGTGGAPGEQYF	TGTGCCAGCAGCCCTAGAGAGGGGACAGGGGGCGCACCGGGGGAGCAGTACTTC	many	TRBJ2-7	TRBV9	TRBD1
CASSSFSNQPQHF	TGTGCCAGCAGCAGCTTCAGCAATCAGCCCCAGCATTTT	few	TRBJ1-5	TRBV6-1	.
CASSFAGGDYEQYF	TGTGCCAGCAGCTTTGCAGGGGGCGACTACGAGCAGTACTTC	many	TRBJ2-7	TRBV11-3	TRBD1
CATSRDGTKNNEQFF	TGTGCCACCAGCAGAGATGGGACTAAAAACAATGAGCAGTTCTTC	few	TRBJ2-1	TRBV15	TRBD2
CAKSGSIDSNQPQHF	TGTGCCAAATCGGGAAGCATCGATAGCAATCAGCCCCAGCATTTT	many	TRBJ1-5	TRBV24-1	.
CASSPTGVREQYF	TGTGCCAGCAGCCCTACGGGCGTTCGGGAGCAGTACTTC	.	TRBJ2-7	TRBV9	.
CASNPRQTENQPQHF	TGTGCCAGCAACCCCCGACAGACTGAGAATCAGCCCCAGCATTTT	few	TRBJ1-5	TRBV25-1	.
CASSPDGRGYEQYF	TGTGCCAGCAGCCCGGACGGGAGGGGCTACGAGCAGTACTTC	.	TRBJ2-7	TRBV14	TRBD2
CSGGQGLNTEAFF	TGCAGCGGAGGACAGGGACTAAACACTGAAGCTTTCTTT	.	TRBJ1-1	TRBV29-1	TRBD1
CASSPWTDTGELFF	TGTGCCAGCAGCCCCTGGACAGACACCGGGGAGCTGTTTTTT	few	TRBJ2-2	TRBV9	.
CASSELTTSEQYF	TGTGCCAGCAGTGAACTCACGACGAGCGAGCAGTACTTC	.	TRBJ2-7	TRBV6-1	.
CASSYSRMTNTGELFF	TGTGCCAGCAGTTATTCAAGGATGACGAACACCGGGGAGCTGTTTTTT	once	TRBJ2-2	TRBV6-5	.
CASSSRTGVGELFF	TGTGCCAGCAGTTCGCGTACGGGGGTCGGGGAGCTGTTTTTT	.	TRBJ2-2	TRBV3-1	.
CSVPYQQGIETQYF	TGCAGCGTTCCCTATCAACAGGGGATAGAGACCCAGTACTTC	few	TRBJ2-5	TRBV29-1	TRBD1
CASTPDLYNSPLHF	TGTGCCAGCACTCCGGACCTCTATAATTCACCCCTCCACTTT	.	TRBJ1-6	TRBV6-2/TRBV6-3	.
CASSPSGTADTQYF	TGTGCCAGCAGCCCTAGCGGGACCGCAGATACGCAGTATTTT	.	TRBJ2-3	TRBV7-3	TRBD2
CASSLWLAGSNEQFF	TGTGCCAGCAGTTTATGGCTAGCGGGAAGCAATGAGCAGTTCTTC	.	TRBJ2-1	TRBV27	TRBD2
CASSFSGNTGELFF	TGTGCCAGCAGCTTCTCTGGGAACACCGGGGAGCTGTTTTTT	few	TRBJ2-2	TRBV11-1	.
CASSYRQASNQPQHF	TGTGCCAGTAGCTACCGACAGGCTAGCAATCAGCCCCAGCATTTT	.	TRBJ1-5	TRBV19	.
CAISETENQPQHF	TGTGCCATCAGTGAGACCGAGAATCAGCCCCAGCATTTT	few	TRBJ1-5	TRBV10-3	.
CATSATTERESSYNEQFF	TGTGCCACCAGTGCAACGACAGAGCGGGAAAGCTCCTACAATGAGCAGTTCTTC	few	TRBJ2-1	TRBV3-1	TRBD2
CATGQGSSGNTIYF	TGTGCCACGGGACAGGGAAGCTCTGGAAACACCATATATTTT	.	TRBJ1-3	TRBV19	TRBD1
CASSLSGAGTSYNEQFF	TGTGCCAGCAGTTTATCAGGCGCGGGGACCTCCTACAATGAGCAGTTCTTC	many	TRBJ2-1	TRBV28	.
CSAKKDTYEQYF	TGCAGTGCTAAGAAGGATACCTACGAGCAGTACTTC	few	TRBJ2-7	TRBV20-1	.
CASSLQGPGELFF	TGTGCCAGCAGCTTACAGGGCCCCGGGGAGCTGTTTTTT	.	TRBJ2-2	TRBV5-1	.
CSARFSRSYEQYF	TGCAGTGCTAGGTTCAGCAGGTCCTACGAGCAGTACTTC	many	TRBJ2-7	TRBV20-1	.
CASSSDSANEQFF	TGTGCCAGCAGCAGCGACAGTGCCAATGAGCAGTTCTTC	few	TRBJ2-1	TRBV7-9	.
CAWSKPGLAGEETQYF	TGTGCCTGGAGTAAACCGGGACTAGCGGGAGAAGAGACCCAGTACTTC	few	TRBJ2-5	TRBV30	TRBD2
CASSRTGDPYEQYF	TGTGCCAGCTCACGGACAGGGGACCCCTACGAGCAGTACTTC	few	TRBJ2-7	TRBV18	TRBD1
CSVAGSYADTQYF	TGCAGCGTTGCAGGCAGCTACGCAGATACGCAGTATTTT	.	TRBJ2-3	TRBV29-1	.
CASSLLGWQTQYF	TGTGCCAGCAGCTTGCTGGGGTGGCAGACCCAGTACTTC	many	TRBJ2-5	TRBV7-2	.
CASSPSIAGAGYEQYF	TGTGCCAGCTCACCATCTATAGCGGGAGCGGGCTACGAGCAGTACTTC	many	TRBJ2-7	TRBV18	TRBD2
CAWSLPDRDNQPQHF	TGTGCCTGGAGTCTGCCTGACAGGGACAATCAGCCCCAGCATTTT	.	TRBJ1-5	TRBV30	TRBD1
CASSETGTYGYTF	TGTGCCAGCAGTGAGACGGGTACCTATGGCTACACCTTC	many	TRBJ1-2	TRBV2	.
CASSPAWNTEAFF	TGTGCCAGCAGCCCCGCCTGGAACACTGAAGCTTTCTTT	.	TRBJ1-1	TRBV7-8	.
CSVWTASYNEQFF	TGCAGCGTTTGGACAGCCTCCTACAATGAGCAGTTCTTC	few	TRBJ2-1	TRBV29-1	.
CASSPSGRRWGETQYF	TGTGCCAGCAGCCCTAGCGGGAGACGGTGGGGAGAGACCCAGTACTTC	once	TRBJ2-5	TRBV6-2/TRBV6-3	TRBD2
CASSFSELANEQFF	TGTGCCAGCAGTTTCTCGGAGCTTGCGAATGAGCAGTTCTTC	few	TRBJ2-1	TRBV28	.
CASSVQGQTYEQYF	TGTGCCAGCAGTGTACAGGGACAGACTTACGAGCAGTACTTC	few	TRBJ2-7	TRBV25-1	TRBD1
CASSEYGNQPQHF	TGTGCCAGCAGTGAATACGGAAATCAGCCCCAGCATTTT	few	TRBJ1-5	TRBV2	.
CASSSHSGTGDYEQYF	TGTGCCAGCAGTTCTCATTCCGGGACAGGAGACTACGAGCAGTACTTC	many	TRBJ2-7	TRBV12-3/TRBV12-4	TRBD1
CATSRDRLISGANVLTF	TGTGCCACTTCCCGGGACAGACTAATCTCTGGGGCCAACGTCCTGACTTTC	.	TRBJ2-6	TRBV28	TRBD1
CASSLISRTGGTDTRYF	TGCGCCAGCAGCTTAATCTCACGGACAGGCGGGACAGATACGCGGTATTTT	.	TRBJ2-3	TRBV5-1	.
CASSYSPQGDEQYF	TGTGCCAGCAGTTACTCGCCTCAGGGTGACGAGCAGTACTTC	few	TRBJ2-7	TRBV6-5	.
CASGRGLEYEQYF	TGTGCCAGCGGCAGGGGTCTGGAATACGAGCAGTACTTC	many	TRBJ2-7	TRBV27	.
CASSLGAEPTYEQYF	TGTGCCAGCAGCCTCGGAGCGGAACCCACCTACGAGCAGTACTTC	many	TRBJ2-7	TRBV2	.
CASRTDRVDSPLHF	TGTGCCAGCAGAACCGACAGGGTGGATTCACCCCTCCACTTT	.	TRBJ1-6	TRBV6-1	TRBD1
CATSRVLILAGGRTGELFF	TGTGCCACCAGCAGAGTATTGATACTAGCGGGAGGAAGAACCGGGGAGCTGTTTTTT	few	TRBJ2-2	TRBV15	TRBD2
CATSRENTGETQYF	TGTGCCACCAGCAGAGAGAACACAGGAGAGACCCAGTACTTC	.	TRBJ2-5	TRBV15	.
CASSPETLNTEAFF	TGTGCCAGCAGCCCAGAGACCTTGAACACTGAAGCTTTCTTT	.	TRBJ1-1	TRBV5-6	.
CASSSVNTEAFF	TGTGCCAGCAGTTCTGTGAACACTGAAGCTTTCTTT	many	TRBJ1-1	TRBV28	.
CASSTSGEGAGEQYF	TGTGCCAGTAGTACCTCTGGGGAAGGCGCCGGCGAGCAGTACTTC	.	TRBJ2-7	TRBV19	.
CASSLGGTMWNEQFF	TGCGCCAGCAGCCTGGGAGGGACTATGTGGAATGAGCAGTTCTTC	.	TRBJ2-1	TRBV5-1	TRBD2
CASSLSGGGTGEDTQYF	TGTGCCAGCAGTTTATCCGGGGGGGGGACAGGGGAAGATACGCAGTATTTT	many	TRBJ2-3	TRBV28	TRBD1
CASSPQARAHEQYF	TGTGCCAGCTCACCGCAAGCCAGGGCGCACGAGCAGTACTTC	many	TRBJ2-7	TRBV18	.
CASSPRRAGANVLTF	TGTGCCAGCAGCCCTAGACGGGCCGGGGCCAACGTCCTGACTTTC	few	TRBJ2-6	TRBV12-3/TRBV12-4	.
CASSEHGSSYNEQFF	TGTGCCAGCAGTGAACACGGGAGCTCCTACAATGAGCAGTTCTTC	many	TRBJ2-1	TRBV2	.